This T cell receptor beta chain emerged from a study of identical twins. Findings of the study overall: Clonotypes of the beta chain that were abundant in cord blood carried fewer insertions (memory repertoires showed none).

One entry per CDR3 protein, called by TCRdb with MiXCR from the 5' RACE reads. The sample lists 400,000 to 650,000 distinct CDR3 sequences; about 20% were seen once. Donors uniformly comprised healthy Caucasians. This CDR3 is 17 amino acids long. Germline values: CDR1 SGHDT, CDR2 YYEEEE. Trimming stripped 1 base from V and 5 bases from J, with 21 bases between. A note on this clonotype: Its antigen is not identified. A read error may be the cause here, since a much bigger clone is one base away.

This sample was shared with a second study, whose subject was T cells expressing NK-cell markers. That work contributes: Each TCR beta repertoire originated in sorted T cells that were CD3+CD56+NKG2C+, CD3+CD56+NKG2C- or CD3+CD56-NKG2C+. Similarly, these clonotypes led the CD3+CD56-NKG2C+ fraction as well in four donors.

Source material: CD4+ T cells sorted from blood. The sequence derives from a woman between 18 and 29 years old in good health. This chain uses TRBV5-6 with TRBJ2-5; D possibly corresponds to TRBD2 (5 bases). The CDR3 DNA follows: TGTGCCAGCAGCTTGTATTCGGTAGCGAGAGTGGTGGAGACCCAGTACTTC. Translation gives CASSLYSVARVVETQYF.